This entry lists 21 T cell receptor beta chains sequenced from one sample in a study of T cells in localized non-small cell lung cancer. Clones were read by immunoSEQ multiplex PCR, and TCRdb kept only the in-frame ones, dropping some. The table shows approximately 65,000 clones, with 80% to 90% occurring only once. This specimen was PBMCs, taken before any cancer treatment. Source of these receptors: a man aged 35 to 70 with stage II lung adenocarcinoma.

The chain combines TRBV19 with TRBJ2-2; 11 bases are shared with TRBD1. The J segment lost 4 bases and the V segment lost 10 bases, leaving 8 bases of the junction unmatched. CDR1 is LNHDA, CDR2 SQIVND, per germline (reference sequence). CDR3 size: 15 residues. In nucleotides, the CDR3 is TGTGCCACCTCGGACAGGGGGCTTGGCACCGGGGAGCTGTTTTTT. Amino acids: CATSDRGLGTGELFF.

This chain links TRBV7-8 with TRBJ1-1, with TRBD1 matching over 10 bases. The CDR3 runs 14 residues. V trimming: 5 bases; J trimming: 5 bases; junction bases outside the gene matches: 5. The germline CDR1 and CDR2 sequences are SGHVS and FQNEAQ. The CDR3 DNA is TGTGCCAGCAGCCCCGACAGGGGGCGGACTGAAGCTTTCTTT. Protein: CASSPDRGRTEAFF.

The rearrangement joins TRBV7-8 to TRBJ2-7; a weak D match, TRBD2 (6 bases). This CDR3 is built from 14 residues. V was shortened by 3 bases and J by 3 bases, with 12 bases between the two germline ends. Germline loops: CDR1 SGHVS, CDR2 FQNEAQ. The CDR3 bases are TGTGCCAGCAGCTTCGGCGGGGCCGTCTACGAGCAGTACTTC. It specifies CASSFGGAVYEQYF.

The chain recombines TRBV23-1 with TRBJ1-2; D ambiguous. TRBV23-1 is an ORF for which the function is uncertain. Between the trimmed V and J ends, which lost 9 bases and 4 bases, there was a span of 15 bases. This CDR3 is 13 amino acids long. The CDR3 here is CASPALEGYGYTF. The CDR3 DNA reads as TGCGCCAGTCCCGCGCTCGAGGGCTATGGCTACACCTTC.

The V call is TRBV15, the J call TRBJ2-7; D is possibly TRBD2 (5 bases). Trimming removed 3 bases from V and 3 bases from J, with 21 bases in between. Germline V gives CDR1 LNHNV, CDR2 YYDKDF (reference sequence). The CDR3 extends over 17 amino acids. The chain's CDR3 is CATSSLVTGSLDYEQYF. The CDR3 bases are TGTGCCACCAGCAGCCTCGTCACGGGGTCATTGGACTACGAGCAGTACTTC.

The CDR3 loop is CASSMGLAGYSGELFF. Written as DNA, the CDR3 is TGTGCCAGTAGTATGGGACTAGCGGGATACAGCGGGGAGCTGTTTTTT. This chain links TRBV19 with TRBJ2-2; 13 positions agree with TRBD2. Germline CDR1 reads LNHDA; CDR2 reads SQIVND (reference sequence). This CDR3 has 16 amino acids. The ends lost 3 bases at V and 7 bases at J; junction bases unmatched: 5.

In this sample, this clone turned up once. The rearrangement links TRBV11-3 to TRBJ1-3; D is unresolved. The CDR3 sequence is 11 residues long. The V and J ends lost 4 bases and 5 bases respectively, with 3 bases between them. Germline V gene data show CDR1 as SGHNT and CDR2 as YENEEA. CDR3 residues: CASSWRNTIYF. In nucleotides, the CDR3 is TGTGCCAGCAGCTGGAGAAACACCATATATTTT.

J is TRBJ2-3 and V is TRBV6-1, with 11 bases that match TRBD2. Germline CDR1 and CDR2: MNHNS and SASEGT. J gave up 0 bases and V 1 base, and 6 bases lay outside the gene matches. The CDR3 extends over 18 amino acids. CDR3 region: CASSEGVAGGASTDTQYF. CDR3 bases: TGTGCCAGCAGTGAAGGGGTAGCGGGAGGGGCTAGCACAGATACGCAGTATTTT.

This chain uses TRBV7-2 with TRBJ2-7; tentatively, D is TRBD1 (5 bases). The length of the CDR3 is 15 residues. From germline, CDR1 is SGHTA and CDR2 FQGNSA. V lost 0 bases, J lost 3 bases, and 12 bases lay in between. For the CDR3, the DNA is TGTGCCAGCAGCTTAGCGCAGGGTAGGGGCTACGAGCAGTACTTC. Translated: CASSLAQGRGYEQYF.

The chain carries TRBV7-9 and TRBJ1-1, with D unresolved. The germline V gene encodes CDR1 SEHNR and CDR2 FQNEAQ (reference sequence). V lost 2 bases and J 1 base, leaving 5 bases between the germline ends. The CDR3 has 13 amino acids. DNA of the CDR3: TGTGCCAGCAGCTTACAGTCGAACACTGAAGCTTTCTTT. This sequence encodes CASSLQSNTEAFF.

Here the CDR3 DNA reads TGTGCCAGTAGTATGACTAGCGGTTACAATGAGCAGTTCTTC. Amino acid sequence: CASSMTSGYNEQFF. This chain links TRBV19 with TRBJ2-1; TRBD2 matches 9 bases. This CDR3 spans 14 amino acids. With V trimmed by 3 bases and J by 4 bases, 1 base remained unmatched. The germline V gene encodes CDR1 LNHDA and CDR2 SQIVND (reference sequence).

The V gene is TRBV9, the J gene TRBJ2-2; 8 nucleotides line up with TRBD2. The V gene's germline CDR1 is SGDLS and CDR2 YYNGEE. V gave up 3 bases and J gave up 4 bases; unmatched junction bases: 8. This CDR3 has 16 residues. CDR3 bases: TGTGCCAGCAGCGCCGTGGGGACTAGTGGCACCGGGGAGCTGTTTTTT. This translates into CASSAVGTSGTGELFF.

A single count supports this clone. This rearrangement joins TRBV5-1 to TRBJ2-7; maybe TRBD2 (6 bases). Germline CDR1 reads SGHRS; CDR2 reads YFSETQ. Trimming left V 4 bases short and J 3 bases short, with 20 bases between. The CDR3 runs 16 residues. The CDR3 sequence: CASSGAGYLASYEQYF. CDR3 coding DNA: TGCGCCAGCAGCGGGGCGGGGTACCTAGCGAGCTACGAGCAGTACTTC.

The chain joins TRBV5-1 to TRBJ2-2; D might be TRBD2 (6 bases). Trimming shortened V by 5 bases and J by 4 bases, and 12 bases separated the two germline ends. Germline values: CDR1 SGHRS, CDR2 YFSETQ. The CDR3 is 14 residues long. The CDR3 is CASSHGGPTGELFF. The CDR3, as DNA: TGCGCCAGCAGTCACGGGGGACCCACCGGGGAGCTGTTTTTT.

The chain recombines TRBV4-3 with TRBJ2-1; 7 bases are a match to TRBD2. Trimming removed 1 base from V and 0 bases from J; junction bases left unmatched: 9. CDR3 length: 18 amino acids. The germline gives CDR1 LGHNA, CDR2 YSLEER. CDR3 protein: CASSQVTSSGSSYNEQFF. CDR3 coding DNA: TGCGCCAGCAGCCAAGTTACCTCTAGCGGAAGCTCCTACAATGAGCAGTTCTTC.

This chain joins TRBV6-1 and TRBJ1-1; no reliable D call. Germline lookup yields CDR1 MNHNS and CDR2 SASEGT. V lost 6 bases and J 0 bases, leaving 8 bases between the germline ends. This CDR3 has 13 amino acids. CDR3 nucleotide sequence: TGTGCCAGCAGGGGCTCTCTGAACACTGAAGCTTTCTTT. It encodes CASRGSLNTEAFF.

This clone was picked up one time. This rearrangement joins TRBV14 to TRBJ2-2; D uncertain. The V gene lost 0 bases and the J gene lost 5 bases, with 4 bases spanning the gap. The CDR3 runs 13 residues. The germline gives CDR1 SGHDN, CDR2 FVKESK. The CDR3 sequence is CASSQDRTGELFF. The CDR3 DNA reads TGTGCCAGCAGCCAAGATAGGACCGGGGAGCTGTTTTTT.

The rearrangement uses TRBV2 and TRBJ2-2, with D possibly TRBD2 on 5 matching bases. The V gene lost 1 base and the J gene lost 5 bases, with 11 bases spanning the gap. CDR1 and CDR2 from the germline V gene are SNHLY and FYNNEI. This CDR3 spans 15 amino acids. CDR3: CASSEEGGVTGELFF. The DNA of the CDR3 is TGTGCCAGCAGTGAAGAAGGAGGTGTAACCGGGGAGCTGTTTTTT.

The chain has TRBV27 and TRBJ1-2; a possible D gene is TRBD1 (6 bases). Germline V gene sequence: CDR1 MNHEY, CDR2 SMNVEV (reference sequence). V lost 5 bases and J 4 bases, leaving 11 bases between the germline ends. The CDR3 consists of 13 residues. The CDR3 loop is CASSRDRFYGYTF. CDR3 sequence (DNA): TGTGCCAGCAGTCGAGACAGGTTCTATGGCTACACCTTC.

V and J are TRBV5-4 and TRBJ2-7, with D possibly being TRBD2 (5 bases). In germline, CDR1 is SGHNT, CDR2 YYREEE (reference sequence). The germline V and J ends were trimmed by 0 bases and 0 bases, with 10 bases remaining between them. The CDR3 is 15 amino acids. The CDR3 coding sequence is TGTGCCAGCAGCTTGGGCGGGCGTAGCTCCTACGAGCAGTACTTC. Its translation: CASSLGGRSSYEQYF.

The chain links TRBV30 to TRBJ1-3; 10 bases map to TRBD1. The germline gives CDR1 GTSNPN, CDR2 SVGIG (reference sequence). Trimming cost V 2 bases and J 0 bases; bases outside gene matches: 10. The CDR3 runs 18 residues. The CDR3 DNA sequence: TGTGCCTGGAGTTCCCGGGACAGGGGAACCCTCTCTGGAAACACCATATATTTT. As protein: CAWSSRDRGTLSGNTIYF.